These 28 T cell receptor beta chains were all obtained from the same sample, sequenced in a study of Graves' ophthalmopathy and Graves' hyperthyroidism. Transcripts of RNA were the source for amplifying TCR beta CDR3 regions. Scientists carried out first-round RT-PCR using HTBI primers and then a second-round multiplex PCR. TCRdb ran MiXCR on the multiplex PCR reads and lists one entry per CDR3 protein. The sample contains over a million distinct CDR3 sequences, about 38% of which appear only once. The sample was peripheral blood or thyroid tissue (not recorded which). These receptors all stem from an adult man with Graves' hyperthyroidism.

CDR3 region: CASSTGLGPSGANVLTF. The CDR3 DNA sequence: TGTGCCAGCAGCACGGGACTGGGCCCCTCTGGGGCCAACGTCCTGACTTTC. V gene TRBV7-9 combines with J gene TRBJ2-6; D perhaps matches TRBD2 (6 bases). V dropped 5 bases and J dropped 0 bases, with 14 bases sitting between them. The CDR3 contains 17 residues. Germline lookup yields CDR1 SEHNR and CDR2 FQNEAQ (reference sequence).

The CDR3 DNA is TGTGCCAGCAGGGACTCTAGCGAGCAGTACTTC. Translation gives CASRDSSEQYF. The chain combines TRBV6-5 with TRBJ2-7; TRBD2 might be the D (5 bases). The CDR3 has 11 amino acids. The V gene lost 6 bases and the J gene lost 6 bases, with 9 bases spanning the gap. The V gene's germline CDR1 is MNHEY and CDR2 SVGAGI.

This clonotype was counted between two and nine times. This chain's CDR3 is CASSLGGAGWNTEAFF. As DNA, the CDR3 is TGTGCCAGCAGCTTAGGGGGGGCAGGGTGGAACACTGAAGCTTTCTTT. The rearrangement uses TRBV11-2 and TRBJ1-1; the D gene is possibly TRBD1 (6 bases). V was clipped by 1 base and J by 1 base, with 13 bases between them. Germline-derived CDR1 and CDR2 are SGHAT and FQNNGV. There are 16 residues in the CDR3.

In its sample, this clonotype was seen many times. The gene calls are TRBV7-3 and TRBJ2-7; tentatively, D is TRBD2 (6 bases). Looked up from germline, CDR1 is SGHTA and CDR2 is FQGTGA. V lost 3 bases to trimming and J lost 2 bases, with 14 bases between them. The CDR3 runs 15 residues. CDR3 DNA sequence: TGTGCCAGCAGCTTGATGGGCGGGGCGACCTACGAGCAGTACTTC. Protein product: CASSLMGGATYEQYF.

This clonotype was seen ten or more times. The CDR3 here is CASSDYSGLNYGYTF. The CDR3 DNA reads as TGTGCCAGCAGTGACTATTCGGGGCTGAACTATGGCTACACCTTC. The chain carries TRBV6-1 and TRBJ1-2; maybe TRBD1 (5 bases). Trimming took off 3 bases at V and 2 bases at J, with 13 bases between the two ends. Germline CDR1 MNHNS, CDR2 SASEGT. CDR3 size: 15 residues.

This clonotype was detected many times. This chain connects TRBV7-9 to TRBJ2-7; D is tentatively TRBD1 or TRBD2 (5 bases each). The germline V gene encodes CDR1 SEHNR and CDR2 FQNEAQ (reference sequence). Trimming pared 7 bases from V and 3 bases from J, leaving 19 bases between. This CDR3 comprises 15 residues. The DNA of the CDR3 is TGTGCCAGCACCCTCCTACTAGGGGCCCACTACGAGCAGTACTTC. Protein sequence: CASTLLLGAHYEQYF.

The sample holds many counts of this clonotype. The chain carries TRBV7-9 and TRBJ1-1; D call uncertain. The CDR3 contains 14 residues. The germline gives CDR1 SEHNR, CDR2 FQNEAQ (reference sequence). V was pared by 3 bases and J by 0 bases, with 8 bases between. The CDR3 spells CASSLGFVNTEAFF. DNA of the CDR3: TGTGCCAGCAGCTTGGGATTCGTGAACACTGAAGCTTTCTTT.

As concerns this clonotype: A read error may explain this, as a much larger clone is one base away. The missing conserved phenylalanine or tryptophan at the end of this CDR3 makes a read error likely. This sequence joins TRBV20-1 and TRBJ1-2; TRBD1 might be the D (5 bases). Between the trimmed V and J ends, which lost 1 base and 1 base, there was a span of 13 bases. The V gene's germline CDR1 is DFQATT and CDR2 SNEGSKA (reference sequence). The CDR3 totals 15 residues. The CDR3 DNA reads as TGCAGTGCTAGAGTCGCCACAGGACTTAACTATGGCTACACCGTC. Its translation is CSARVATGLNYGYTV.

This clonotype came up many times. The chain is built from TRBV20-1 and TRBJ2-7, with TRBD2 as a possible D gene (5 bases). CDR1 is DFQATT, CDR2 SNEGSKA, per germline (reference sequence). The length of the CDR3 is 13 residues. The V end lost 2 bases, the J end lost 2 bases, and 10 bases lay between the germline ends. The CDR3 sequence is CSARLEVTYEQYF. Written as DNA, the CDR3 is TGCAGTGCTAGATTGGAGGTGACCTACGAGCAGTACTTC.

As regards this clonotype: The missing conserved phenylalanine or tryptophan at the end of this CDR3 makes a read error likely. The rearrangement links TRBV5-5 to TRBJ1-1; tentatively, D is TRBD1 (5 bases). Germline CDR1 and CDR2: SGHKS and YYEKEE (reference sequence). The V end lost 1 base, the J end lost 10 bases, and 17 bases lay between the germline ends. There are 14 residues in the CDR3. The CDR3 is CASSLSSGPERAFV. Written as DNA, the CDR3 is TGTGCCAGCAGCTTGTCATCGGGGCCTGAGAGAGCTTTCGTT.

The rearrangement links TRBV29-1 to TRBJ2-1; tentatively, D is TRBD1 (6 bases). Per the germline V gene, CDR1 is SQVTM and CDR2 is ANQGSEA. V was clipped by 8 bases and J by 8 bases, with 22 bases between them. This CDR3 is 14 amino acids long. CDR3 DNA sequence: TGCAGCACAAGCCCGGACAGCAGGTTGGATGAGCAGTTCTTC. Translated: CSTSPDSRLDEQFF.

This clonotype occurred many times. This rearrangement joins TRBV6-5 to TRBJ1-4; the match to TRBD1 covers 9 bases. V trimming: 6 bases; J trimming: 8 bases; junction bases outside the gene matches: 10. CDR1 is MNHEY, CDR2 SVGAGI, per germline. The CDR3 has 15 amino acids. DNA of the CDR3: TGTGCCAGCAGCGACAGGGGGGACGTTGGGGAAAAACTGTTTTTT. Residues: CASSDRGDVGEKLFF.

The rearrangement joins TRBV19 to TRBJ1-2, with TRBD1 matching 11 bases. Losses at the gene ends were 4 bases for V and 8 bases for J; bases not matched to a gene: 6. Germline CDR1 is LNHDA and CDR2 is SQIVND (reference sequence). The CDR3 is 14 residues long. This CDR3 is CASSTRTGGAGYTF. The DNA for the CDR3 is TGTGCCAGTAGTACTCGGACAGGGGGCGCCGGCTACACCTTC. Complete variable domain (other parts from reference TRBV19 and TRBJ1-2): DGGITQSPKYLFRKEGQNVTLSCEQNLNHDAMYWYRQDPGQGLRLIYYSQIVNDFQKGDIAEGYSVSREKKESFPLTVTSAQKNPTAFYLCASSTRTGGAGYTFGSGTRLTVV.

In this sample, this clonotype turned up many times. A read error is possible here, since a much larger clone lies one base away. V gene TRBV6-5 combines with J gene TRBJ2-7; 9 bases are shared with TRBD1. The V gene's germline CDR1 is MNHEY and CDR2 SVGAGI. J was trimmed by 4 bases and V by 4 bases; bases with no gene match: 5. This CDR3 region has 14 residues. The CDR3 region is CASSSGTGKYEQYF. As DNA, the CDR3 is TGTGCCAGCAGTTCCGGGACAGGGAAGTACGAGCAGTACTTC.

The chain joins TRBV10-3 to TRBJ1-2, with D hard to call. CDR1 and CDR2 (germline): ENHRY, SYGVKD. The CDR3 is 16 residues long. Trimming removed 2 bases from V and 12 bases from J, with 25 bases in between. CDR3 DNA: TGTGCCATCAGTGAGGGGAAACCACTGTACTACTCTGGAAACACCTTC. It encodes CAISEGKPLYYSGNTF.

V gene TRBV6-2 or TRBV6-3 combines with J gene TRBJ2-6; TRBD1 matches at 11 bases. The trim removed 6 bases at V and 0 bases at J, leaving 4 bases unmatched. Germline loops: CDR1 MNHEY, CDR2 SVGEGT. The CDR3 is 17 amino acids. This CDR3 is CASSRDRGSSGANVLTF. As DNA, the CDR3 is TGTGCCAGCAGCCGGGACAGGGGGAGCTCTGGGGCCAACGTCCTGACTTTC.

This chain joins TRBV2 and TRBJ2-7, with 9 bases identical to TRBD1. This CDR3 spans 14 amino acids. The J segment lost 8 bases and the V segment lost 4 bases, leaving 9 bases of the junction unmatched. Germline CDR1 reads SNHLY; CDR2 reads FYNNEI. The CDR3 DNA reads as TGTGCCAGCAGTGGCCGGACAGGGGTGGATCAGCAGTACTTC. It translates to CASSGRTGVDQQYF.

This clonotype was seen repeatedly, ten times or more. V and J are TRBV20-1 and TRBJ1-6, with 7 bases fitting TRBD1. Germline V gene data show CDR1 as DFQATT and CDR2 as SNEGSKA (reference sequence). V lost 4 bases and J lost 7; bases outside the gene matches: 4. This CDR3 has 13 residues. CDR3 sequence reads: CSATGTVNSPLHF. CDR3 DNA sequence: TGCAGTGCTACCGGGACAGTAAATTCACCCCTCCACTTT.

This clonotype was detected many times. CDR3 residues: CSAMTGWDTEAFF. In DNA, the CDR3 is TGCAGCGCGATGACAGGGTGGGACACTGAAGCTTTCTTT. The chain recombines TRBV29-1 with TRBJ1-1; 7 positions match TRBD1. Germline V CDR1 and CDR2: SQVTM, ANQGSEA. The CDR3 runs to 13 residues. The ends lost 7 bases at V and 3 bases at J; junction bases unmatched: 8.

There are a few counts of this clonotype. The genes are TRBV7-2 and TRBJ1-1; D gene ambiguous. Trimming shortened V by 4 bases and J by 8 bases, and 11 bases separated the two germline ends. CDR3 length equals 12 residues. Germline values: CDR1 SGHTA, CDR2 FQGNSA. The CDR3 protein is CASSSAVKEAFF. The CDR3 DNA reads TGTGCCAGCAGCTCGGCGGTTAAAGAAGCTTTCTTT.

This clonotype was counted at least ten times. This sequence joins TRBV7-2 and TRBJ2-7; D is unresolved. This CDR3 has 12 residues. Germline V gene sequence: CDR1 SGHTA, CDR2 FQGNSA. V was pared by 4 bases and J by 7 bases, with 11 bases between. Here the CDR3 DNA reads TGTGCCAGCAGCTCTGTCCTGGGGGAGCAGTACTTC. The encoded protein is CASSSVLGEQYF.

To note about this clonotype: A much larger clone sits a single nucleotide away, making a read error possible. The V gene is TRBV12-3 or TRBV12-4, the J gene TRBJ1-3; D gene unclear. The V and J ends lost 5 bases and 3 bases respectively, with 14 bases between them. This CDR3 has 15 amino acids. The CDR3 reads CASSEAVMYGNTIYF. The CDR3 DNA reads TGTGCCAGCAGTGAGGCGGTTATGTATGGAAACACCATATATTTT.

This clonotype has a handful of counts. V and J are TRBV15 and TRBJ2-3, with 7 bases that match TRBD2. J gave up 1 base and V 1 base, and 2 bases lay outside the gene matches. CDR1 is LNHNV and CDR2 is YYDKDF in the germline V gene (reference sequence). The CDR3 length is 15 residues. CDR3 loop: CATSRASGGTDTQYF. CDR3 coding DNA: TGTGCCACCAGCAGAGCCAGCGGGGGCACAGATACGCAGTATTTT.

The chain combines TRBV19 with TRBJ1-2, with D possibly matching TRBD1 (5 bases). Germline V gene data show CDR1 as LNHDA and CDR2 as SQIVND (reference sequence). This CDR3 has 12 residues. Trimming pared 7 bases from V and 0 bases from J, leaving 6 bases between. As DNA, the CDR3 is TGTGCCAGTATACAGGCTAACTATGGCTACACCTTC. Protein: CASIQANYGYTF.

Many counts were recorded for this clonotype. The V call is TRBV24-1, the J call TRBJ2-2; 14 nucleotides agree with TRBD2. Per the germline V gene, CDR1 is KGHDR and CDR2 is SFDVKD. The CDR3 contains 19 residues. The junction had 10 bases not matched to a gene; V was cut back by 3 bases and J by 5 bases. CDR3 protein: CATSDNPGLAGAVTGELFF. The CDR3 coding sequence is TGTGCCACCAGTGATAACCCGGGACTAGCGGGGGCCGTTACCGGGGAGCTGTTTTTT.

This clonotype turned up a few times. The chain uses TRBV7-2 and TRBJ2-5; D gene uncertain. The CDR3 has 13 residues. In germline, CDR1 is SGHTA, CDR2 FQGNSA. Trimming shortened V by 1 base and J by 3 bases, and 6 bases separated the two germline ends. This chain's CDR3 is CASSLELEETQYF. The CDR3 coding sequence is TGTGCCAGCAGCTTAGAGCTCGAAGAGACCCAGTACTTC.

In regard to this clonotype: Likely a read error: the CDR3 ends without its conserved phenylalanine or tryptophan. It is unclear where the CDR3 begins or ends on the DNA, so no DNA is shown, and the CDR3 is as TCRdb lists it. The chain couples TRBV29-1 to TRBJ1-3; the table names TRBD1, a call not compared with the DNA. From its first to its last residue, the CDR3 has 9 amino acids. From germline, CDR1 is SQVTM and CDR2 ANQGSEA. The CDR3 reads CSVVGGGDT.

Here the CDR3 DNA reads TGCAGCGTTAATCCCAGGGGGCAGACGCAGTATTTT. As protein: CSVNPRGQTQYF. The V and J genes are TRBV29-1 and TRBJ2-3, with 8 bases that match TRBD1. The CDR3 length is 12 residues. CDR1 and CDR2 (germline): SQVTM, ANQGSEA. Losses at the gene ends were 5 bases for V and 9 bases for J; bases not matched to a gene: 7.